Following are 18 T cell receptor beta chains from one sample sequenced in a study of T cells in Graves' hyperthyroidism and ophthalmopathy. RNA transcripts yielded amplified TCR beta CDR3 regions. HTBI primers were employed in a first-round RT-PCR of the TCR CDR3. TCRdb passed the multiplex PCR reads through MiXCR, listing each CDR3 protein once. The table records about 700,000 distinct CDR3 sequences, about 45% of them present only once. The specimen sequenced was peripheral blood or thyroid tissue (not recorded which). The receptors here all came from an adult man with Graves' disease, either hyperthyroidism or ophthalmopathy (not recorded which).

This clonotype was observed a handful of times. The V gene is TRBV6-5, the J gene TRBJ2-5, with 9 bases matching TRBD2. Trimming cost V 2 bases and J 5 bases; bases outside gene matches: 6. CDR1 and CDR2 (germline): MNHEY, SVGAGI. The CDR3 spans 15 residues. The CDR3 sequence: CASSYAGGPGETQYF. CDR3 in DNA: TGTGCCAGCAGTTACGCGGGAGGGCCTGGGGAGACCCAGTACTTC.

The rearrangement links TRBV6-1 to TRBJ1-2, with TRBD1 as a possible D gene (6 bases). The V and J ends lost 6 bases and 2 bases respectively, with 16 bases between them. CDR1 is MNHNS, CDR2 SASEGT, per germline. The CDR3 length is 15 residues. CDR3 region: CASRSTGIRNYGYTF. The DNA for the CDR3 is TGTGCCAGCAGGTCAACAGGGATCCGGAACTATGGCTACACCTTC.

As DNA, the CDR3 is TGCAGCTTGGGACGGAACTATGGCTACACCTTC. This codes for CSLGRNYGYTF. This chain links TRBV29-1 with TRBJ1-2, with D maybe TRBD1 (5 bases). CDR1 and CDR2 from the germline V gene are SQVTM and ANQGSEA. V lost 8 bases and J lost 2, with 9 bases in between. This CDR3 spans 11 amino acids.

A remark on this clonotype: The junction does not match germline at one end; this may be a read error. The gene calls are TRBV5-8 and TRBJ2-2; 8 bases are shared with TRBD1. CDR3 size: 16 residues. The germline gives CDR1 SGHTS, CDR2 YDEGEE. The CDR3 protein is CANSFGQGPFTGELFF. As DNA, the CDR3 is TGTGCCAACAGCTTCGGACAGGGCCCTTTCACCGGGGAGCTGTTTTTT.

This clonotype was seen ten or more times. This chain uses TRBV29-1 with TRBJ2-7; D possibly matches TRBD1 or TRBD2 (5 bases each). Germline V gene lookup returns CDR1 SQVTM and CDR2 ANQGSEA. V gave up 7 bases and J gave up 1 base, with 11 bases separating them. The CDR3 has 12 residues. The CDR3 bases are TGCAGCGGGTTAGAGGGGTCCTACGAGCAGTACTTC. It specifies CSGLEGSYEQYF.

The chain has TRBV15 and TRBJ1-4; D might be TRBD1 (5 bases). V dropped 1 base and J dropped 8 bases, with 11 bases sitting between them. The CDR3 is 14 amino acids. CDR1 is LNHNV and CDR2 is YYDKDF in the germline V gene (reference sequence). This chain's CDR3 is CATSRGNWGEKLFF. The CDR3 DNA reads as TGTGCCACCAGCAGAGGGAATTGGGGCGAAAAACTGTTTTTT.

This clonotype came up many times. The genes are TRBV2 and TRBJ2-7; the D gene is possibly TRBD2 (6 bases). Trimming took 7 bases from V and 0 from J, leaving 10 bases between them. CDR1 is SNHLY and CDR2 is FYNNEI in the germline V gene. The CDR3 loop spans 13 amino acids. This CDR3 is CASTSGDSYEQYF. CDR3 coding DNA: TGTGCCAGCACCTCGGGGGACTCCTACGAGCAGTACTTC.

This clonotype has only a few counts. This chain links TRBV6-5 with TRBJ1-6; a weak D match, TRBD1 (6 bases). Trimming cost V 2 bases and J 9 bases, with 17 bases left between them. There are 16 residues in the CDR3. CDR1 is MNHEY and CDR2 is SVGAGI in the germline V gene. CDR3 bases: TGTGCCAGCAGTTACGGCGGGGCAGGGGTTGTTTCACCCCTCCACTTT. This encodes CASSYGGAGVVSPLHF.

J is TRBJ1-2 and V is TRBV7-8; D is perhaps TRBD1 (5 bases). From germline, CDR1 is SGHVS and CDR2 FQNEAQ. The CDR3 consists of 14 residues. Between the trimmed V and J ends, which lost 5 bases and 4 bases, there was a span of 14 bases. The CDR3 loop reads CASSVESDSYGYTF. As DNA, the CDR3 is TGTGCCAGCAGCGTTGAATCAGACAGCTATGGCTACACCTTC.

On this clonotype: A single base separates this from a much larger clone, so it may be a read error. The V and J genes are TRBV10-3 and TRBJ1-2; 8 bases are shared with TRBD1. V lost 6 bases to trimming and J lost 7 bases; unmatched junction nucleotides: 7. Germline loops: CDR1 ENHRY, CDR2 SYGVKD. The CDR3 sequence is 13 residues long. In nucleotides, the CDR3 is TGTGCCATCAGCTCCGGACAGGGTCGTGGCTACACCTTC. Translating gives CAISSGQGRGYTF.

As regards this clonotype: The junction does not match germline at one end; this may be a read error. The chain joins TRBV5-1 to TRBJ2-5, with D tentatively TRBD2 (5 bases). Germline loops: CDR1 SGHRS, CDR2 YFSETQ. The CDR3 has 10 amino acids. The CDR3 loop reads CASSFGGQYF. The CDR3 DNA reads as TGTGCCAGCAGCTTCGGAGGACAGTACTTC.

CDR3 nucleotides: TGTGCCATCCACGGGACTATCCAAGAGACCCAGTACTTC. This gives the protein CAIHGTIQETQYF. This chain uses TRBV10-3 with TRBJ2-5; 7 bases match TRBD2. Germline lookup yields CDR1 ENHRY and CDR2 SYGVKD. This CDR3 has 13 residues. With V trimmed by 8 bases and J by 1 base, 4 bases remained unmatched.

The chain is built from TRBV20-1 and TRBJ2-7, with D perhaps matching TRBD1 (6 bases). The CDR3 consists of 10 residues. V lost 5 bases and J 9 bases, leaving 11 bases between the germline ends. The germline gives CDR1 DFQATT, CDR2 SNEGSKA (reference sequence). The DNA for the CDR3 is TGCAGTGCTCAGACAGGAGGGCAGTACTTC. It codes for CSAQTGGQYF.

Ten or more counts support this clonotype. The chain combines TRBV25-1 with TRBJ2-7, with TRBD2 as a possible D gene (6 bases). The length of the CDR3 is 14 residues. Germline V gives CDR1 MGHDK, CDR2 SYGVNS. V was pared by 1 base and J by 2 bases, with 9 bases between. CDR3 sequence: CASSEWTGAYEQYF. The CDR3 coding sequence is TGTGCCAGCAGTGAATGGACGGGGGCCTACGAGCAGTACTTC.

The genes are TRBV7-9 and TRBJ2-6, with D maybe TRBD2 (5 bases). The germline V and J ends were trimmed by 8 bases and 0 bases, with 14 bases remaining between them. CDR3 length equals 16 residues. The germline gives CDR1 SEHNR, CDR2 FQNEAQ (reference sequence). Written as DNA, the CDR3 is TGTGCCAGCTTAAACGGGGTTCGCTCTGGGGCCAACGTCCTGACTTTC. Amino acids: CASLNGVRSGANVLTF.

This clonotype was counted once. This chain joins TRBV7-3 and TRBJ1-4; no definite D call. Germline V CDR1 and CDR2: SGHTA, FQGTGA. The CDR3 spans 13 residues. Trimming shortened V by 3 bases and J by 6 bases, and 8 bases separated the two germline ends. Here the CDR3 DNA reads TGTGCCAGCAGCTTGGAGACGCATGAAAAACTGTTTTTT. This translates into CASSLETHEKLFF.

The chain combines TRBV7-9 with TRBJ1-4, with 8 bases aligning to TRBD1. Germline V gene data show CDR1 as SEHNR and CDR2 as FQNEAQ (reference sequence). CDR3 length equals 14 residues. V shed 4 bases and J 7 bases; nucleotides not matched to a gene: 5. This chain's CDR3 is CASSSSGGIEKLFF. CDR3 DNA sequence: TGTGCCAGCAGCTCCTCAGGGGGCATTGAAAAACTGTTTTTT.

V is TRBV5-8 and J is TRBJ2-7; 7 bases are a match to TRBD2. Germline V gene sequence: CDR1 SGHTS, CDR2 YDEGEE. The trim removed 5 bases at V and 3 bases at J, leaving 11 bases unmatched. This CDR3 spans 15 amino acids. The CDR3 DNA is TGTGCCAGCAGAAATGAAGCGGGACTGCACTACGAGCAGTACTTC. Protein sequence: CASRNEAGLHYEQYF.